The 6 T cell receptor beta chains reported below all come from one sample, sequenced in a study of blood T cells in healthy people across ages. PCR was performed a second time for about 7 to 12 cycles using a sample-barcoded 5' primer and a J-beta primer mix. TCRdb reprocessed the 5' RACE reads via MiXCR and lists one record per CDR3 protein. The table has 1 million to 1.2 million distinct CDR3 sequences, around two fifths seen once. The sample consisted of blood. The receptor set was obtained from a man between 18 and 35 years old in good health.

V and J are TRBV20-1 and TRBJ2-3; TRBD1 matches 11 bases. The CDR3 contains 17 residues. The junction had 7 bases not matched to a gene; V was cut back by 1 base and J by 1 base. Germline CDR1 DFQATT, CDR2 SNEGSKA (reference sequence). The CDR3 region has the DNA TGCAGTGCTAGAGTCCCCTGGACAGGGGGCGGCACAGATACGCAGTATTTT. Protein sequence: CSARVPWTGGGTDTQYF.

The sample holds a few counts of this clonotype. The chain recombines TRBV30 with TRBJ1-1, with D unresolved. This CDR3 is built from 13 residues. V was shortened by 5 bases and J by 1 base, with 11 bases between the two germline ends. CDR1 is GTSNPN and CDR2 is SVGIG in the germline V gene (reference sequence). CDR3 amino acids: CAWDRTENTEAFF. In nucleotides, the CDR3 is TGTGCCTGGGACCGGACGGAGAACACTGAAGCTTTCTTT.

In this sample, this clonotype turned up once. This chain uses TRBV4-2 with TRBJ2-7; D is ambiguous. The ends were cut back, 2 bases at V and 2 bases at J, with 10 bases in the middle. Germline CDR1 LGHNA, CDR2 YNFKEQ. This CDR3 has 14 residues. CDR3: CASSQNLGTYEQYF. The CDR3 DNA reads TGTGCCAGCAGCCAAAATTTGGGGACCTACGAGCAGTACTTC.

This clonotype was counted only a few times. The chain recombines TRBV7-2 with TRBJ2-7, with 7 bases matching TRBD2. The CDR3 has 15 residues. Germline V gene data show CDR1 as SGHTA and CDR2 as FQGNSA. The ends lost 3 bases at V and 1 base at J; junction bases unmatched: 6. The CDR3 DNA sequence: TGTGCCAGCAGCTTGCGGGGGTCCCTATCCTACGAGCAGTACTTC. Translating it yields CASSLRGSLSYEQYF.

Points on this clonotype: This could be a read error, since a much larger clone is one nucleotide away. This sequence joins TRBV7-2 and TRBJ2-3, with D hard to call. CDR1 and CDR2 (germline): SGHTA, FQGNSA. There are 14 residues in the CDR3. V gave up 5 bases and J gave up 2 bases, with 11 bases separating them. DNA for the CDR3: TGTGCCAGCAGCGATGAGCAGGACACAGATACGCAGTATTTT. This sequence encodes CASSDEQDTDTQYF.

CDR3 sequence: CASSQESQGASTLTDTQYF. CDR3 nucleotide sequence: TGCGCCAGCAGCCAGGAATCTCAGGGGGCGTCCACTCTCACAGATACGCAGTATTTT. The chain links TRBV4-3 to TRBJ2-3; 8 bases map to TRBD1. The CDR3 runs to 19 residues. The germline CDR1 and CDR2 sequences are LGHNA and YSLEER. The V gene end was trimmed by 3 bases and the J gene end by 2 bases; junction bases not matched to a gene: 16.